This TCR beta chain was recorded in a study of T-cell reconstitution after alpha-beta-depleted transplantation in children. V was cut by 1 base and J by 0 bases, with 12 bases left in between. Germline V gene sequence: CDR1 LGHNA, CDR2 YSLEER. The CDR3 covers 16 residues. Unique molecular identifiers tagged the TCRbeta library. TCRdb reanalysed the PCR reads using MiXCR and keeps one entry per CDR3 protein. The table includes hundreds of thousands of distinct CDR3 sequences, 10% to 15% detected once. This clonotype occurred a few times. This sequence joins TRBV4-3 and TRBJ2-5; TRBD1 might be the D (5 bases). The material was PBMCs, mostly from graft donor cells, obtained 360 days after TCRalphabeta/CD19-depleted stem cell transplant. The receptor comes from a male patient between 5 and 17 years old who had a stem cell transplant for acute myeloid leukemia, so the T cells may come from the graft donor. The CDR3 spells CASSQVGEAYQETQYF. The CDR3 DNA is TGCGCCAGCAGCCAAGTAGGGGAAGCGTACCAAGAGACCCAGTACTTC.